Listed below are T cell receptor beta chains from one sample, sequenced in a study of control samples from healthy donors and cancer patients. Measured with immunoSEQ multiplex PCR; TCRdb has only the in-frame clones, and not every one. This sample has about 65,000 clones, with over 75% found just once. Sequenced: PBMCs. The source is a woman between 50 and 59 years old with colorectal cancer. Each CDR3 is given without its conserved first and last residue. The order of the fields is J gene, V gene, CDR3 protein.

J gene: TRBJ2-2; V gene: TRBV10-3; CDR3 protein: AISPRGGSGSGELF
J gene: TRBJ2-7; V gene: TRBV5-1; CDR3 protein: ASSLGRVRFPHEQY
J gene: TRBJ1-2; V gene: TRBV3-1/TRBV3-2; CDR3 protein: ASSQASHGYT
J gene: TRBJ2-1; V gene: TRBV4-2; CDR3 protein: ASSQDMGLAGGGQF
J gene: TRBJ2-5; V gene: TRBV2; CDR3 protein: ASSGLQGRQETQY
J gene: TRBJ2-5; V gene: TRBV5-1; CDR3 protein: ASSLEPGRPLY
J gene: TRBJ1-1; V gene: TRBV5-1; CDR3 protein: ASRNLRGGTEAF
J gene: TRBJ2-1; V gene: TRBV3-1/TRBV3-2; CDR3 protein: ASSQEGVSGRGWNEQF
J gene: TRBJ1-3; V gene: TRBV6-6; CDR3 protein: ASSYRRLSGNTIY
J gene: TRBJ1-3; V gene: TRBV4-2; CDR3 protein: ASSPPRPGGTGNTIY
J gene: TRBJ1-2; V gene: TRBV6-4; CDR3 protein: ASSDSSSRSGYT
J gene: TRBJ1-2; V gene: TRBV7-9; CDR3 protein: ASSFDTGGYGYT
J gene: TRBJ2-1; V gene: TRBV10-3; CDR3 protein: AISESQGAGGLNEQF
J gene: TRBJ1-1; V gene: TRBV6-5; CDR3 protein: ASSYSIVAATEAF
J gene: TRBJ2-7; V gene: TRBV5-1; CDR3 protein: ASSWGGTGGDEQY
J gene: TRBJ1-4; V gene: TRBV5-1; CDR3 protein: ASSAPTGATNEKLF
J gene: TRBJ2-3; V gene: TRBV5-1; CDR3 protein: ASSSGTATDTQY
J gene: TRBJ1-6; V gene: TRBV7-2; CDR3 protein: ASSPNNSPLH
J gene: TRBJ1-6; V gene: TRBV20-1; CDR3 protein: SASSRTVDSPLH
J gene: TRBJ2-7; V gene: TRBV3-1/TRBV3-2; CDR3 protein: ASSPQIGTGGEQY
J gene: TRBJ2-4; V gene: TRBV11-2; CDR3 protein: ASSRLASGMDIQY
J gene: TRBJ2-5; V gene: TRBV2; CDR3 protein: ASSQGSSQETQY
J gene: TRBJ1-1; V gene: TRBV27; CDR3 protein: ASSLSTAGTEAF
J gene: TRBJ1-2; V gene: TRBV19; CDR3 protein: ASNFLDRDVGYT
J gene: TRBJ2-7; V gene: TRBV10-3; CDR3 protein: AISEGYYEQY
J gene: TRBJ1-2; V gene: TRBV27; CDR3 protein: ASSFSGSYGYT
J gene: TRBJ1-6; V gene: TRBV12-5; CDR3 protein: ASGLTLDGERVNNSPLH
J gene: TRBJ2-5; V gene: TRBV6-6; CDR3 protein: ASSYGTGRETQY
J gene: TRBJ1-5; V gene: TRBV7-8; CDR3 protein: ASSRGTVRDQPQH
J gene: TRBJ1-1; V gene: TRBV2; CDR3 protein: ASSGNPGSVTSAEAF
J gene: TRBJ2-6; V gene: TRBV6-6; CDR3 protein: ASSNREPGANVLT
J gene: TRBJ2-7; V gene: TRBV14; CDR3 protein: ASSLPGGGYEQY
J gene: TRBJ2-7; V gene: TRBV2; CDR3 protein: ASSGNRLHIQY
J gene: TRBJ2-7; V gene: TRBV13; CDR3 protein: ASSFASSYEQY
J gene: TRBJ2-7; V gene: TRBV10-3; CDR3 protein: AISSGTGGYEQY
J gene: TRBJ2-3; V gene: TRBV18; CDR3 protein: ASSLTYPSTDTQY
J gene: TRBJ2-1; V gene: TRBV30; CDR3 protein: AWSVPLAGRYNEQF
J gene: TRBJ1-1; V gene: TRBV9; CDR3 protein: ASSVAAGLNTEAF
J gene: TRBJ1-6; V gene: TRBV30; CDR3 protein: AWSVGDRRISPLH
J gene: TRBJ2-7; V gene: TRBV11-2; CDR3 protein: ASSLRTQDFLRGQY
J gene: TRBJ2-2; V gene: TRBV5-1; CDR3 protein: ASSLTSGGGELF
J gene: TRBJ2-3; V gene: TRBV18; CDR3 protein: ASSRLAATDTQY
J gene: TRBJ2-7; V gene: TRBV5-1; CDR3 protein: ASSLDLLPRAYEQY
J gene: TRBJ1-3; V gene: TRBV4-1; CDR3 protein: ASSQVPLLDTIY
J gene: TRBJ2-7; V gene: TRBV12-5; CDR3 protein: ASGLLVGTVAYEQY
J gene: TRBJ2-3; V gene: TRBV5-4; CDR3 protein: ASSSGGARTDTQY
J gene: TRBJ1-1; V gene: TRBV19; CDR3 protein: ASSITPGQPEAF
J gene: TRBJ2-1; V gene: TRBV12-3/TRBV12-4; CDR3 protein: ASSYGVDEQF
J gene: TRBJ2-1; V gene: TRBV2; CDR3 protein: ASSEAATGSHEQF
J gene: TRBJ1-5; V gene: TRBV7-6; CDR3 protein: ASSLWQGINQPQH
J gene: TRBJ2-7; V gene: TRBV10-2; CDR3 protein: ASSENQGARSYEQY
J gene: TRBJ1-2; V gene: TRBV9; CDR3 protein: ASSSGRGSHRGYT
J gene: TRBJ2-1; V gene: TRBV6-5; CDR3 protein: ATNQRTRGDEQF
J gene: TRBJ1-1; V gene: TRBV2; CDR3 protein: ASSEGGGRSSAF
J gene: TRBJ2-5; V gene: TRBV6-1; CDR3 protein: ASSERGIGVGETQY
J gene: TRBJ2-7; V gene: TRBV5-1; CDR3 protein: ASSLEGGWAYEQY
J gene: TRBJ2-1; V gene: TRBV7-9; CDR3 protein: ASSLWGSSYNEQF
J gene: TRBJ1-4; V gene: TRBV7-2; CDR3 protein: ASSLQGVGEKLF
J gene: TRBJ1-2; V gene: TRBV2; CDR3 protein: ASRVSGGDGYT
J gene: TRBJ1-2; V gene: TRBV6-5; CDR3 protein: ASRTAGAFYGYT